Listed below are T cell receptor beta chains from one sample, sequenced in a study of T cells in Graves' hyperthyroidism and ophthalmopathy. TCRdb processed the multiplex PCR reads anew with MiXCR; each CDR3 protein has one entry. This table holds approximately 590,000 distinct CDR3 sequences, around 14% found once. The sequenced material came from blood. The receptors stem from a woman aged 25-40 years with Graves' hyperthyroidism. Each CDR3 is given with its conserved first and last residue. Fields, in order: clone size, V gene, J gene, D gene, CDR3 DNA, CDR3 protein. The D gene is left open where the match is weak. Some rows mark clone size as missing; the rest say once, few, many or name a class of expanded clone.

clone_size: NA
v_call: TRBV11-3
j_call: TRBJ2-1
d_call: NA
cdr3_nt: TGTGCCAGCAGCTTAGGCTCCACCAGCTCCTACAATGAGCAGTTCTTC
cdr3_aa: CASSLGSTSSYNEQFF

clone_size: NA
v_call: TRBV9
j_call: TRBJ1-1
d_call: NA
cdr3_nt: TGTGCCAGCAGCGTAGGACGGGTGGAGACTGAAGCTTTCTTT
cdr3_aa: CASSVGRVETEAFF

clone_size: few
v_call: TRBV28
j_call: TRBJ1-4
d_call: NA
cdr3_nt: TGTGCCAGCAGTTTATTGGTTGGGGCGCCTTATAATGAAAAACTGTTTTTT
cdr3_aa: CASSLLVGAPYNEKLFF

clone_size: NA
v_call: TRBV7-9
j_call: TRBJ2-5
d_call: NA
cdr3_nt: TGTGCCAGCAGCCCAACGGAAGAGACCCAGTACTTC
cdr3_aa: CASSPTEETQYF

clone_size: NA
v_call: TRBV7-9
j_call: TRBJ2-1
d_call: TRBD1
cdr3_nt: TGTGCCAGCAAGCCCGGACAGGTTGAGCAGTTCTTC
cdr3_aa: CASKPGQVEQFF

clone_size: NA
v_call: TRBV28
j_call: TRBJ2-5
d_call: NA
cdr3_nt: TGTGCCAGCAGTTACTCTCGGGAAGAAGAGACCCAGTACTTC
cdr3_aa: CASSYSREEETQYF

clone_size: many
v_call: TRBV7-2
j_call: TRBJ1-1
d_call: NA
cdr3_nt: TGTGCCAGCAGCTTAGGAGCCCTCACTGAAGCTTTCTTT
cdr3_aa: CASSLGALTEAFF

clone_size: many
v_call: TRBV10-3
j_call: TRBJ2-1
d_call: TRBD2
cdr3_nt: TGTGCCATGGCCCAGACTAGCGGGAGTTCTCTCTCCTACAATGAGCAGTTCTTC
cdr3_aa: CAMAQTSGSSLSYNEQFF

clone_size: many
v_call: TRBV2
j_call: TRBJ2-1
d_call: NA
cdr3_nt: TGTGCCATAATAGGACCGGAGACCTACAATGAGCAGTTCTTC
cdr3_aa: CAIIGPETYNEQFF

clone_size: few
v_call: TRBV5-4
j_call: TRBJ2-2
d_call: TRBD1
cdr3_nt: TGTGCCAGCAGCTCCGGGACAGGAGAGATCGGGGGGGAGCTGTTTTTT
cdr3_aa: CASSSGTGEIGGELFF

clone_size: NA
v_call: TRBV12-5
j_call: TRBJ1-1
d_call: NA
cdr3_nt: TGTGCTAGTGGTTTAGGGGGGAGGACTGAAGCTTTCTTT
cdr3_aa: CASGLGGRTEAFF

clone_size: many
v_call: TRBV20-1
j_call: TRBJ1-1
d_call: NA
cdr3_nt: TGCAGTGCTAGAGATCAAGATGGGGAGGGCTACCCGAACACTGAAGCTTTCTTT
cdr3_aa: CSARDQDGEGYPNTEAFF

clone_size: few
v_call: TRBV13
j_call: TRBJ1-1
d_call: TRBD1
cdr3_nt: TGTGCCAGCAGCTTTTTCACAGGGGGCACTGAAGCTTTCTTT
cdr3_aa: CASSFFTGGTEAFF

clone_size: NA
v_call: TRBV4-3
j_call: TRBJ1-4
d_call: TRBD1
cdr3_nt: TGCGCCAGCAGCCAAGATAGCAGGGGGCGGGAAAAACTGTTTTTT
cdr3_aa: CASSQDSRGREKLFF

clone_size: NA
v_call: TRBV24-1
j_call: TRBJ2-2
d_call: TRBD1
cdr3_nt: TGTGCCACCAGTGATTCCGGACAGGGGGGGCACGGGGAGCTGTTTTTT
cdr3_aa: CATSDSGQGGHGELFF

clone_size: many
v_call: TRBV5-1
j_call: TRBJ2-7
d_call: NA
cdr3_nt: TGCGCCAGCAGCAACCCGGACAGCTCAACCTACGAGCAGTACTTC
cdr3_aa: CASSNPDSSTYEQYF

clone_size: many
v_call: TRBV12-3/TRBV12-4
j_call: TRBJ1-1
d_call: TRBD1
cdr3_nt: TGTGCCAGCAGGTATGGGTGGGGACAGCTGAACACTGAAGCTTTCTTT
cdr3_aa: CASRYGWGQLNTEAFF

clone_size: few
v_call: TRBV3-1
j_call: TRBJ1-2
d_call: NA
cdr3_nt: TGTGCCAGCAGCCCATCAATAGAGTTCTATGGCTACACCTTC
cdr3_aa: CASSPSIEFYGYTF

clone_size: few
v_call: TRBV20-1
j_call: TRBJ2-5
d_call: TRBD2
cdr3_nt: TGCAGTGCTAGAAGTCTAGCGGGAGCAGCTCAGACCCAGTACTTC
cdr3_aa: CSARSLAGAAQTQYF

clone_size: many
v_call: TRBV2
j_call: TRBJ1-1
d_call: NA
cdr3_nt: TGTGCCAGCAGTGAAAGCCTGATTCGGTTCACTGAAGCTTTCTTT
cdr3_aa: CASSESLIRFTEAFF

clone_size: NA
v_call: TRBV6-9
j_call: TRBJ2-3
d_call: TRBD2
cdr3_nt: TGTGCCAGCAGTTATGGGCGGGGGGTCTCCACAGATACGCAGTATTTT
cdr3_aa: CASSYGRGVSTDTQYF

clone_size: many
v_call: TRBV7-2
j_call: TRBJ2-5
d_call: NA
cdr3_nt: TGTGCCAGCAGCTTAGTACCGGCCCAAGGGGAGACCCAGTACTTC
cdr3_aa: CASSLVPAQGETQYF

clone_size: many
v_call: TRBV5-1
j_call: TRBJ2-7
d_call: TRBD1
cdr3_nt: TGCGCCAGCAGCCCACAGGGGGCGTGGGCCTACGAGCAGTACTTC
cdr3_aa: CASSPQGAWAYEQYF

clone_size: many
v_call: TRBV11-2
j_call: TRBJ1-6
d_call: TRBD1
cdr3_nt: TGTGCCAGCAGCTTAAGCGCAGGGGGTTCGCCCCTCCACTTT
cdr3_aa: CASSLSAGGSPLHF

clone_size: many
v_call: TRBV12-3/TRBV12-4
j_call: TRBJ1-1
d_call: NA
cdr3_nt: TGTGCCAGCAGTCGTTTCCGGAACACTGAAGCTTTCTTT
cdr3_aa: CASSRFRNTEAFF

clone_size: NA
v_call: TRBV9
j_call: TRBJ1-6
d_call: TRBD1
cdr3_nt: TGTGCCAGCAGCGTAGCTACAGGGGTGGGTTCACCCCTCCACTTT
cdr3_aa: CASSVATGVGSPLHF

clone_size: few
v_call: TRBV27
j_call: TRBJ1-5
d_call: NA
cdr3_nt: TGTGCCAGCAGTTTAGGCAGAGGAGCCCATCAGCCCCAGCATTTT
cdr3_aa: CASSLGRGAHQPQHF

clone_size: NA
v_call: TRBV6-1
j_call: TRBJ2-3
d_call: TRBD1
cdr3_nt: TGTGCCAGCAGTGAGGCGGGACAGGGTTTCGCAGATACGCAGTATTTT
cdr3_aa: CASSEAGQGFADTQYF

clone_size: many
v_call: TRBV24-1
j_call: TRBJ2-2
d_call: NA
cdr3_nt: TGTGCCACCAGTGATAGGGTAGGGGCGGGCACCGGGGAGCTGTTTTTT
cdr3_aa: CATSDRVGAGTGELFF

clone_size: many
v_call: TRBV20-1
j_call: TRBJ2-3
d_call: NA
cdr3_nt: TGCAGTGCCCCTAGACTGGGGAACAGGAGTACGCAGTATTTT
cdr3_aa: CSAPRLGNRSTQYF

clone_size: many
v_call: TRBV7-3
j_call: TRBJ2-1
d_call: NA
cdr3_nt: TGTGCCAGCAGCTTAAGTGGGGGTCGATACAATGAGCAGTTCTTC
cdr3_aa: CASSLSGGRYNEQFF

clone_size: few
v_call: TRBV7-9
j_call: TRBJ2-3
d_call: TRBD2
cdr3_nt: TGTGCCAGCAGCTTCAAGCGACCCGGGACTAGCGGGAGGCTGGGCACAGATACGCAGTATTTT
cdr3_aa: CASSFKRPGTSGRLGTDTQYF

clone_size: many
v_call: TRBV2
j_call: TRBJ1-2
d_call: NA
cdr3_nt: TGTGCCAGCAGTGGTGGCGGCGGCTACACCTTC
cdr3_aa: CASSGGGGYTF

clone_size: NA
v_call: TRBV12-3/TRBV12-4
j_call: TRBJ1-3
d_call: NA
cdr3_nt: TGTGCCAGCAGTCCCTATGGAAACACCATATATTTT
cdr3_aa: CASSPYGNTIYF

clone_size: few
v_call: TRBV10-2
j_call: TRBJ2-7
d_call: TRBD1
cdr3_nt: TGCGCCAGCAGTGAGTGGACCCCCGGGACAGGGATGGTCTACGAGCAGTACTTC
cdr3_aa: CASSEWTPGTGMVYEQYF

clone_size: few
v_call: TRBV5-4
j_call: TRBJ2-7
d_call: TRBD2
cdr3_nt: TGTGCCAGCAGCTTGAGAGCGGGAGGATCCGAGCAGTACTTC
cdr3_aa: CASSLRAGGSEQYF

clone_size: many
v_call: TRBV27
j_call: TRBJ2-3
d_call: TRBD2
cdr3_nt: TGTGCCAGCAGTTTATCACTAGCGGTCGCAGATACGCAGTATTTT
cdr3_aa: CASSLSLAVADTQYF

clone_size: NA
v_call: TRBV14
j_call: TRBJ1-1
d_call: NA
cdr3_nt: TGTGCCAGCAGCCAACGATCGGGGGCGGTGTACACTGAAGCTTTCTTT
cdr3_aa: CASSQRSGAVYTEAFF

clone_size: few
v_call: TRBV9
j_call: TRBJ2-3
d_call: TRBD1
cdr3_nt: TGTGCCAGCAGCCCCCGGACAGGGCTCACAGATACGCAGTATTTT
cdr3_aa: CASSPRTGLTDTQYF

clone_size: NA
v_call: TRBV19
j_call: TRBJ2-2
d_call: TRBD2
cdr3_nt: TGTGCCAGTACTCTAGCGGGAAGGGACGGGGAGCTGTTTTTT
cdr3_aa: CASTLAGRDGELFF

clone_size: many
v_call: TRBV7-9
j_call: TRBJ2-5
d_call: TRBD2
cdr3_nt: TGTGCCAGCGTGCTAGCGGGCCAAGAGACCCAGTACTTC
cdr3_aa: CASVLAGQETQYF

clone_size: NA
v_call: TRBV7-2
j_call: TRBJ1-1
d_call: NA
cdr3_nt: TGTGCCAGCAGCTTATCCGCCGGGGTACAACCTGAAGCTTTCTTT
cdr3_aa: CASSLSAGVQPEAFF